The clone carrying this T cell receptor beta chain was picked up a small number of times. Its antigen is currently unknown. Every participating donor contributed about 10 milliliters of peripheral blood through a draw. These data are taken from a study of blood T cells in healthy people across ages. Study findings and constraints: Across the age range, TCR beta diversity per million T cells fell in a roughly linear way.

The CDR3 has 14 amino acids. The germline CDR1 and CDR2 sequences are LGHNA and YSLEER. With 4 bases removed from V and 14 bases from J, the gap between germline ends came to 18 bases. The authors ran a second PCR of roughly 6 to 12 cycles using a sample-barcoded 5' primer and a J-beta primer mix. All cDNA molecules were each tagged by a template-switch adaptor with 12 random nucleotides. A minimum of 2.5 million CDR3-containing paired-end reads was obtained for each sample. From the 5' RACE reads, TCRdb called clonotypes with MiXCR, one entry per CDR3 protein. Of 650,000 to 800,000 distinct CDR3 sequences listed, under 45% are singletons.

This receptor was taken from a man aged 55 to 70 in good health. The V and J genes are TRBV4-3 and TRBJ1-6; D may be TRBD1 (6 bases). Sequencing was done on a sample of blood. CDR3 nucleotides: TGCGCCAGCAGCCGTGGGGCTGACAGGCCCACCCTCCACTTT. Translating gives CASSRGADRPTLHF.